The entry below gives a single T cell receptor beta chain sequence along with its context. Its target is not known. The CDR3 extends over 15 amino acids. V gave up 4 bases and J gave up 3 bases, with 16 bases separating them. Germline V gene data show CDR1 as SQVTM and CDR2 as ANQGSEA. This sample was included in a study of response to subunit inactivated influenza vaccine. One entry per CDR3 protein, called by TCRdb with MiXCR from the RT-PCR reads. The data hold 800,000 or so distinct CDR3 sequences, with about 20% observed a single time. Study outcomes and limitations: A suggestion made by the authors is that each seasonal influenza vaccination recruits few new T cells.

The J gene is TRBJ2-1, the V gene TRBV29-1; tentative D call: TRBD1 (5 bases). The clonotype was recovered from a man aged 45-65 years who received an inactivated influenza vaccine. The sequencing here drew on PBMCs from blood, taken around 5 days after vaccination. The CDR3 here is CSVGPRQRLYNEQFF. The DNA for the CDR3 is TGCAGCGTTGGACCGAGACAGCGACTCTACAATGAGCAGTTCTTC.